The clone carrying this T cell receptor (beta chain) turned up a few times. A single record per CDR3 protein comes from TCRdb applying MiXCR to the 5' RACE reads. The profile shows a few hundred thousand distinct CDR3 sequences, about 12% of them singletons. The CDR3 covers 11 residues. Germline CDR1 SQVTM, CDR2 ANQGSEA. V dropped 7 bases and J dropped 4 bases, with 11 bases sitting between them. The data were obtained in a study of T cells after yellow fever vaccination. The J gene is TRBJ2-7, the V gene TRBV29-1; D is uncertain. This TCR derives from a man between 18 and 29 years old who received the YFV17D yellow fever vaccine. The sequencing used CD4+ T cells sorted from PBMCs, collected 15 days after the yellow fever booster vaccination. The CDR3 reads CSADGGYEQYF. As DNA, the CDR3 is TGCAGCGCCGACGGTGGGTACGAGCAGTACTTC.